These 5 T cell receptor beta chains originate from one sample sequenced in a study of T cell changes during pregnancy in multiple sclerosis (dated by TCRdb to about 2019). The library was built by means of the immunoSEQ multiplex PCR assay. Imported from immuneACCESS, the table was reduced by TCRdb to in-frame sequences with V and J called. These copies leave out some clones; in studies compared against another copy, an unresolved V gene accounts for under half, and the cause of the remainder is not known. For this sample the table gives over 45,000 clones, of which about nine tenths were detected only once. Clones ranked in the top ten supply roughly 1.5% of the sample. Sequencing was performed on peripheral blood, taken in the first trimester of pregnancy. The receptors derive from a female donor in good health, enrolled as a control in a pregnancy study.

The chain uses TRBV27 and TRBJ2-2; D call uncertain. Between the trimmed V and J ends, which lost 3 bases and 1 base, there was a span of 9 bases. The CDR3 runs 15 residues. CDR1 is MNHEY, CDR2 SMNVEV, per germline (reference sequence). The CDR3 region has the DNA TGTGCCAGCAGTTTGTATTCAGGGAACACCGGGGAGCTGTTTTTT. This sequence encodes CASSLYSGNTGELFF.

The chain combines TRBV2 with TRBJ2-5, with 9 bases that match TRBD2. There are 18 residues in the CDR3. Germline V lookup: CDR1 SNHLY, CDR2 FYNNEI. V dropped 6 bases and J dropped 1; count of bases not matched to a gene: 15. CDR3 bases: TGTGCCAGCAGGGCCCTAGGGGCGGGGGGGGCTATCCAAGAGACCCAGTACTTC. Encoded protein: CASRALGAGGAIQETQYF.

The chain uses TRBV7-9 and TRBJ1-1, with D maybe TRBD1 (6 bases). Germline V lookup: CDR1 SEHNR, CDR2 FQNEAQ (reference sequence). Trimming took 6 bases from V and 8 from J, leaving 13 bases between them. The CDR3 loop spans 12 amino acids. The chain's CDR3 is CASRETGGEAFF. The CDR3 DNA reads TGTGCCAGCAGAGAAACGGGGGGCGAAGCTTTCTTT.

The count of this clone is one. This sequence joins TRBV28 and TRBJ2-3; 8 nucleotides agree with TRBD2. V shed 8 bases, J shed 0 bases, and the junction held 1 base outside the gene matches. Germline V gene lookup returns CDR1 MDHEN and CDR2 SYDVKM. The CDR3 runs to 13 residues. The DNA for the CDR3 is TGTGCCAGCGCTAGCGGGAGCACAGATACGCAGTATTTT. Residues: CASASGSTDTQYF. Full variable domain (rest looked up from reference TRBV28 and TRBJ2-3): DVKVTQSSRYLVKRTGEKVFLECVQDMDHENMFWYRQDPGLGLRLIYFSYDVKMKEKGDIPEGYSVSREKKERFSLILESASTNQTSMYLCASASGSTDTQYFGPGTRLTVL.

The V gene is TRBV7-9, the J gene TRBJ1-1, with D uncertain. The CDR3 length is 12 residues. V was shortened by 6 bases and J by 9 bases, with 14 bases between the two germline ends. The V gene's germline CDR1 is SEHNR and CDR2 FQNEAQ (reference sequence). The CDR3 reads CASRGGGPKAFF. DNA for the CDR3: TGTGCCAGCAGAGGTGGAGGTCCTAAAGCTTTCTTT.